Each of the 17 T cell receptor beta chains below was sequenced from the same sample in a study of shared clonotypes between healthy human individuals. As defined, naive CD8 cells were CD45RO-negative and positively selected for CCR7, with terminally differentiated effector memory CD45RA+ cells excluded. The data were produced by immunoSEQ multiplex PCR, yet TCRdb's version contains in-frame clones alone and is incomplete. The table lists about 1.9 million clones, around 95% of them singletons. The specimen sequenced was naive CD8+ T cells from PBMCs. The origin of the receptors is a man aged 18 to 29 in good health. Some clones in this sample may be carry-over from other donors' samples.

The rearrangement joins TRBV7-2 to TRBJ2-6, with TRBD1 matching over 9 bases. Losses at the gene ends were 5 bases for V and 2 bases for J; bases not matched to a gene: 7. The CDR3 spans 17 residues. Looked up from germline, CDR1 is SGHTA and CDR2 is FQGNSA. CDR3 sequence (DNA): TGTGCCAGCAGCCCGTCCCACAGGGGGCCTGGGGCCAACGTCCTGACTTTC. Translated: CASSPSHRGPGANVLTF.

V gene TRBV9 combines with J gene TRBJ1-2; D ambiguous. The germline CDR1 and CDR2 sequences are SGDLS and YYNGEE. Between the trimmed V and J ends, which lost 4 bases and 8 bases, there was a span of 12 bases. The CDR3 runs to 12 residues. CDR3 amino acids: CASSPPPFGYTF. Here the CDR3 DNA reads TGTGCCAGCAGCCCGCCCCCCTTCGGCTACACCTTC.

This chain connects TRBV5-8 to TRBJ1-5; 7 positions agree with TRBD1. This CDR3 spans 14 amino acids. Looked up from germline, CDR1 is SGHTS and CDR2 is YDEGEE. Trimming at V came to 3 bases and at J to 3 bases, leaving 3 bases not matched to a gene. The CDR3 protein is CASSWGQHNQPQHF. CDR3 bases: TGTGCCAGCAGCTGGGGACAGCACAATCAGCCCCAGCATTTT.

The rearrangement uses TRBV7-9 and TRBJ1-3; D gene uncertain. This CDR3 comprises 14 residues. CDR1 SEHNR and CDR2 FQNEAQ come from the germline V gene (reference sequence). V was clipped by 2 bases and J by 2 bases, with 7 bases between them. The CDR3, as DNA: TGTGCCAGCAGCTTATCCGGAACTGGAAACACCATATATTTT. This encodes CASSLSGTGNTIYF.

Points on this clone: The same CDR3 is also encoded by other DNA sequences in this sample. This chain uses TRBV7-6 with TRBJ2-7; the D is unclear. Per germline, CDR1 SGHVS and CDR2 FNYEAQ. The V end lost 1 base, the J end lost 1 base, and 5 bases lay between the germline ends. This CDR3 has 13 amino acids. CDR3 sequence reads: CASSLGLSYEQYF. As DNA, the CDR3 is TGTGCCAGCAGCTTAGGGTTGTCCTACGAGCAGTACTTC. Drawing the rest from reference TRBV7-6 and TRBJ2-7, the complete variable domain is GAGVSQSPRYKVTKRGQDVALRCDPISGHVSLYWYRQALGQGPEFLTYFNYEAQQDKSGLPNDRFSAERPEGSISTLTIQRTEQRDSAMYRCASSLGLSYEQYFGPGTRLTVT.

With respect to this clone: One end of the junction is discordant with germline, which a read error may explain. The V call is TRBV7-9, the J call TRBJ2-7; 11 nucleotides agree with TRBD2. Germline V gene lookup returns CDR1 SEHNR and CDR2 FQNEAQ (reference sequence). This CDR3 has 16 residues. CDR3: CASSQAIAGGPYEQYF. In nucleotides, the CDR3 is TGCGCCAGCAGCCAGGCTATAGCGGGAGGGCCCTACGAGCAGTACTTC.

This rearrangement joins TRBV5-5 to TRBJ2-7; 8 bases fit TRBD1. The CDR3 is 13 residues long. V shed 5 bases and J 4 bases; nucleotides not matched to a gene: 5. The germline gives CDR1 SGHKS, CDR2 YYEKEE (reference sequence). CDR3 residues: CASRSTGEYEQYF. CDR3 nucleotide sequence: TGTGCCAGCAGGTCGACAGGGGAATACGAGCAGTACTTC.

J is TRBJ1-5 and V is TRBV19; D is ambiguous. The CDR3 sequence is 14 residues long. The germline V gene encodes CDR1 LNHDA and CDR2 SQIVND (reference sequence). The ends were cut back, 7 bases at V and 0 bases at J, with 10 bases in the middle. Here the CDR3 reads CASNYRDSNQPQHF. The DNA for the CDR3 is TGTGCCAGTAATTATCGGGATAGCAATCAGCCCCAGCATTTT.

About this clone itself: This same CDR3 is encoded by further DNA sequences in the sample. The chain combines TRBV5-1 with TRBJ2-7; possibly TRBD1 for D (5 bases). V was clipped by 4 bases and J by 0 bases, with 11 bases between them. This CDR3 spans 14 amino acids. CDR1 and CDR2 (germline): SGHRS, YFSETQ. The CDR3 is CASSLRGFSYEQYF. CDR3 sequence (DNA): TGCGCCAGCAGCCTAAGGGGCTTCTCCTACGAGCAGTACTTC.

The rearrangement links TRBV27 to TRBJ2-5; 8 bases map to TRBD1. This CDR3 comprises 15 residues. CDR1 is MNHEY and CDR2 is SMNVEV in the germline V gene (reference sequence). J lost 5 bases, V lost 5 bases, and 10 bases had no gene match. The CDR3 spells CASSIDRGYGETQYF. DNA for the CDR3: TGTGCCAGCAGTATAGACAGGGGATACGGCGAGACCCAGTACTTC.

This chain connects TRBV29-1 to TRBJ1-1; D not resolved. This CDR3 contains 12 residues. V lost 7 bases to trimming and J lost 1 base, with 10 bases between them. The V gene's germline CDR1 is SQVTM and CDR2 ANQGSEA. CDR3 bases: TGCAGCGCGAAGCCGCCGAACACTGAAGCTTTCTTT. Amino acids: CSAKPPNTEAFF.

The rearrangement joins TRBV13 to TRBJ2-2; no definite D call. V shed 5 bases and J shed 4 bases, with 17 bases lying between them. This CDR3 is built from 16 residues. Germline V gene lookup returns CDR1 PRHDT and CDR2 FYEKMQ (reference sequence). The CDR3 bases are TGTGCCAGCAGCGTCGGGCGGTTGGTGCGCACCGGGGAGCTGTTTTTT. Translating gives CASSVGRLVRTGELFF.

Here the CDR3 DNA reads TGTGCCAGCAGCCCGAGCGGGAGGAGTACCGGGGAGCTGTTTTTT. It is translated as CASSPSGRSTGELFF. This chain links TRBV9 with TRBJ2-2; TRBD2 aligns across 9 bases. The trim removed 4 bases at V and 5 bases at J, leaving 6 bases unmatched. Germline assignment: CDR1 SGDLS and CDR2 YYNGEE. This CDR3 has 15 residues. Full variable domain (remainder filled in from reference TRBV9 and TRBJ2-2): DSGVTQTPKHLITATGQRVTLRCSPRSGDLSVYWYQQSLDQGLQFLIQYYNGEERAKGNILERFSAQQFPDLHSELNLSSLELGDSALYFCASSPSGRSTGELFFGEGSRLTVL.

DNA of the CDR3: TGTGCCAGCCAGAGACTAGCGGGATTTAGCTCCTACAATGAGCAGTTCTTC. Its translation: CASQRLAGFSSYNEQFF. The chain employs TRBV27 and TRBJ2-1; 11 nucleotides align to TRBD2. Germline CDR1 reads MNHEY; CDR2 reads SMNVEV (reference sequence). This CDR3 spans 17 amino acids. J gave up 0 bases and V 8 bases, and 9 bases lay outside the gene matches.

The rearrangement links TRBV5-4 to TRBJ2-7; D is undetermined. This CDR3 has 13 amino acids. Germline lookup yields CDR1 SGHNT and CDR2 YYREEE (reference sequence). V lost 0 bases and J lost 4, with 8 bases in between. CDR3 sequence (DNA): TGTGCCAGCAGCTTGGTGCCAGCGTACGAGCAGTACTTC. This sequence encodes CASSLVPAYEQYF.

This clone appeared a single time. The J gene is TRBJ2-7, the V gene TRBV5-1, with TRBD1 matching over 7 bases. Germline-derived CDR1 and CDR2 are SGHRS and YFSETQ. This CDR3 has 12 amino acids. The V segment lost 3 bases and the J segment 4 bases; nucleotides outside the gene matches: 1. The CDR3, as DNA: TGCGCCAGCAGCTCGGGACAGTACGAGCAGTACTTC. Its translation: CASSSGQYEQYF.

This clone appeared once. The J gene is TRBJ1-2, the V gene TRBV5-8; D unclear. V was trimmed by 1 base and J by 3 bases, leaving 10 bases between them. Germline lookup yields CDR1 SGHTS and CDR2 YDEGEE. The CDR3 covers 14 residues. CDR3 in DNA: TGTGCCAGCAGCTTGTTTGAGGCAGACTATGGCTACACCTTC. Its translation: CASSLFEADYGYTF.